This is a list of T cell receptor beta chains from one sample in a study of blood T cell repertoires in COVID-19. This table comes from immunoSEQ multiplex PCR, and its TCRdb copy is limited to in-frame clones, with some not included. The data hold more than 300,000 clones, with around 89% observed a single time. Material: peripheral blood. These receptors were obtained from a man aged 18 to 29 who had recovered from COVID-19. Both conserved end residues are trimmed from each CDR3.

j_call	v_call	cdr3_aa
TRBJ2-7	TRBV12-3/TRBV12-4	ASSPTSGGEQY
TRBJ1-1	TRBV19	ASSVGGELSYYTEAF
TRBJ2-2	TRBV4-1	ASSQGYSGELF
TRBJ2-7	TRBV9	ASSPRTDNYEQY
TRBJ1-1	TRBV2	ASSGGQGGRVETEAF
TRBJ1-2	TRBV7-3	ASSLIPDSPYGYT
TRBJ1-2	TRBV11-2	ASSLAVGGAYGYT
TRBJ2-3	TRBV9	ASSVGLAPTDTQY
TRBJ1-5	TRBV19	ASSIIGGADQPQH
TRBJ2-7	TRBV6-5	ASRYLRTGTYEQY
TRBJ2-3	TRBV6-5	ASSTGPLATDTQY
TRBJ1-2	TRBV11-1	ASNQAGGYGYT
TRBJ2-3	TRBV9	ASSNGTSGVTDTQY
TRBJ2-7	TRBV2	ASSENMRASGSRGHEQY
TRBJ1-5	TRBV2	ASSGDSISNQPQH
TRBJ1-1	TRBV5-6	ASSSGTSAF
TRBJ1-2	TRBV7-2	ASSFLGGNYGYT
TRBJ1-1	TRBV7-2	ASSRNSGNTEAF
TRBJ2-1	TRBV4-1	ASSQVGTSGRDEQF
TRBJ2-3	TRBV7-9	ASSFGTAVESDTQY
TRBJ1-1	TRBV6-2/TRBV6-3	ASSPTGLYEAF
TRBJ2-7	TRBV30	AWQRGPAYEQY
TRBJ2-6	TRBV4-1	ASSQEGVGANVLT
TRBJ1-1	TRBV2	ASNQAGTPTEAF
TRBJ1-2	TRBV28	ASSWDTRYYGYT
TRBJ2-7	TRBV5-1	ASSPTTGGPYEQY
TRBJ2-7	TRBV29-1	SGLGLAGGRYEQY
TRBJ2-1	TRBV15	ATSRGYTSGNYNEQF
TRBJ2-6	TRBV5-5	ASSSQGARSSGANVLT
TRBJ1-3	TRBV6-5	ASSYGPGSSGNTIY
TRBJ1-1	TRBV6-5	ASSRTAENTEAF
TRBJ2-7	TRBV18	ASSRQGGSEQY
TRBJ2-3	TRBV28	AISGQGTDTQY
TRBJ2-1	TRBV2	ASSEYGQGFGEQF
TRBJ2-1	TRBV4-3	ASSQDFRQGLYNEQF
TRBJ1-2	TRBV2	ASSEAGSYGYT
TRBJ2-3	TRBV7-2	ASSFGGTDTQY
TRBJ2-3	TRBV6-4	ASSVRRTDTQY
TRBJ1-1	TRBV7-9	ASSHNRGKNTEAF
TRBJ1-2	TRBV27	ASSTTGTWGGYT
TRBJ2-1	TRBV3-1/TRBV3-2	ASSQEGTSGSYNEQF
TRBJ2-7	TRBV18	ASSPLEAMGRKPYEQY
TRBJ2-3	TRBV4-1	ASSHSGGKSTDTQY
TRBJ1-1	TRBV7-9	ASSPPPLGGTEAF
TRBJ1-1	TRBV4-2	ASSQGEGNTEAF
TRBJ1-1	TRBV19	ASSPGTARMNTEAF